This TCR beta chain was identified during a study of response to subunit inactivated influenza vaccine. In TCRdb, the RT-PCR reads were re-called with MiXCR into one record per CDR3 protein. The table lists approximately 570,000 distinct CDR3 sequences, under 9% of them singletons. Study results and limitations: The authors put forward the suggestion that each seasonal influenza vaccination may bring in only a limited number of new T cells.

In this sample, this clonotype turned up a few times. Its antigen is still unknown. Looked up from germline, CDR1 is LNHDA and CDR2 is SQIVND (reference sequence). The CDR3 spans 14 residues. V lost 9 bases and J 8 bases, leaving 19 bases between the germline ends. The genes are TRBV19 and TRBJ1-4; unclear D gene. This TCR was recovered from a man between 50 and 70 years old who received an inactivated influenza vaccine. The sequencing here drew on PBMCs from blood, taken around 25 months after vaccination. CDR3 DNA: TGTGCCAGCTCCCCTCAGCTATCGGGGGAAAAACTGTTTTTT. This sequence encodes CASSPQLSGEKLFF.